This T cell receptor beta chain was retrieved from a study of T cell repertoires in cytomegalovirus infection. Findings of the study overall: HLA-C-restricted CMV-specific TCR beta clonotypes prevailed in the ex vivo response.

In this sample, this clonotype turned up a few times. Its target is not known. TCRdb processed the reads anew with MiXCR; each CDR3 protein has one entry. This repertoire shows about 69,000 distinct CDR3 sequences, roughly 28% found once; its top ten account for roughly 60%. Germline values: CDR1 MNHEY, CDR2 SVGAGI. V shed 2 bases, J shed 3 bases, and the junction held 6 bases outside the gene matches. The CDR3 runs 17 residues. The TCR was taken from a human donor in good health (CMV status not recorded). Some clones in this sample may be carry-over from other donors' samples. The chain uses TRBV6-5 and TRBJ2-2; TRBD1 aligns across 10 bases. The sequenced sample was CD8+ T cells from cultured PBMCs, obtained from culture after CMV antigen stimulation. CDR3 DNA: TGTGCCAGCAGTTACGGGGGACAGGGGTACGACACCGGGGAGCTGTTTTTT. Residues: CASSYGGQGYDTGELFF.